The clone carrying this T cell receptor beta chain appeared once. Assay used: immunoSEQ multiplex PCR; TCRdb lists only in-frame clones, some missing. The sample shows 200,000 to 300,000 clones, approximately 91% of them seen only once. This record comes from a study of blood T cell repertoires in COVID-19. CDR3 length: 16 residues. The germline V gene encodes CDR1 SGHVS and CDR2 FQNEAQ. V lost 5 bases, J lost 0 bases, and 9 bases stayed unmatched. The J gene is TRBJ1-1, the V gene TRBV7-8; TRBD1 aligns across 7 bases. This TCR derives from a woman under 40 with acute or convalescent COVID-19. Specimen: peripheral blood. In DNA form, the CDR3 reads TGTGCCAGCAGCCGAGGGACAGCTATTGTGAACACTGAAGCTTTCTTT. This translates into CASSRGTAIVNTEAFF.